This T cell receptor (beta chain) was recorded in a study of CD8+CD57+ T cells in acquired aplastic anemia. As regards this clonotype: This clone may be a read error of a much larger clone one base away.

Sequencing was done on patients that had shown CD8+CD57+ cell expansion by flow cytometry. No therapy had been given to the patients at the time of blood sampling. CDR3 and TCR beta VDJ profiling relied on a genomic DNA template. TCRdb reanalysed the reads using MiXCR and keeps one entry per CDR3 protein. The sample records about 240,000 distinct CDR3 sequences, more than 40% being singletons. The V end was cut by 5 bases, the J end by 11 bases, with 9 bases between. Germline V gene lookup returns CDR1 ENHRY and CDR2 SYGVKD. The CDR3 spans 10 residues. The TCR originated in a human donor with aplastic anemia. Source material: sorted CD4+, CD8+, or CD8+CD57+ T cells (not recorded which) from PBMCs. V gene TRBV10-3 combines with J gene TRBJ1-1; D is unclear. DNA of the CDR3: TGTGCCATCAGTACCGTGCGTGCTTTCTTT. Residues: CAISTVRAFF.